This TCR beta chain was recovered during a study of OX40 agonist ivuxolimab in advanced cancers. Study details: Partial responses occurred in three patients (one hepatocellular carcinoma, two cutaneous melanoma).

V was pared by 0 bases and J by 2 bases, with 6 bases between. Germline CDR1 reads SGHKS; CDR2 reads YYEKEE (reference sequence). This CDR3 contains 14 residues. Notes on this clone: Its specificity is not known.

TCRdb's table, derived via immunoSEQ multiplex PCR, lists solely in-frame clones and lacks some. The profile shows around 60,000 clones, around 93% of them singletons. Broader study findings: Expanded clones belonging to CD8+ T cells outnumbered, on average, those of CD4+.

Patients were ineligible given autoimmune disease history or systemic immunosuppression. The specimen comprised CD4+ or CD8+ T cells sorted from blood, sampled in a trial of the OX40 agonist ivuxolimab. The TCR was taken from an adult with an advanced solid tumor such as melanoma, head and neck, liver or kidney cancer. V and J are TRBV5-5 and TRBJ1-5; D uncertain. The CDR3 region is CASSLASGNQPQHF. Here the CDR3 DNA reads TGTGCCAGCAGCTTGGCTAGTGGCAATCAGCCCCAGCATTTT.